These 7 T cell receptor beta chains came from one sample sequenced in a study of response to subunit inactivated influenza vaccine. TCRdb independently ran MiXCR on the RT-PCR reads; one entry per CDR3 protein. The table has almost 250,000 distinct CDR3 sequences, less than 15% seen once. Sequenced material: non-naive T cells sorted from PBMCs, taken 14 to 15 days before vaccination. The receptors derive from a man in his fifties who received an inactivated influenza vaccine.

This clonotype has ten or more counts. The chain carries TRBV7-6 and TRBJ2-7; D not resolved. Germline V gene sequence: CDR1 SGHVS, CDR2 FNYEAQ. This CDR3 comprises 12 residues. Trimming stripped 1 base from V and 6 bases from J, with 7 bases between. The CDR3 coding sequence is TGTGCCAGCAGCTTAGTCCTCGGCGAGCAGTACTTC. Translated: CASSLVLGEQYF.

About this clonotype: Given a much more abundant clone one base away, this may be a read error. The chain couples TRBV10-3 to TRBJ2-3; 8 bases agree with TRBD1. The CDR3 runs 14 residues. Germline assignment: CDR1 ENHRY and CDR2 SYGVKD. CDR3 in DNA: TGTACCACCGAGGACAGGGCAGGCACAGATACGCAGTATTTT. Translation gives CTTEDRAGTDTQYF.

This clonotype showed up just a few times. The chain recombines TRBV6-5 with TRBJ2-3, with 11 bases lining up with TRBD2. Trimming took 5 bases from V and 5 from J; bases not matched to a gene: 3. The germline V gene encodes CDR1 MNHEY and CDR2 SVGAGI. CDR3 length: 14 residues. CDR3 sequence (DNA): TGTGCCAGCAGTCTACTAGCGGGAGTAGATACGCAGTATTTT. Translation gives CASSLLAGVDTQYF.

This clonotype appeared a few times. This sequence joins TRBV7-3 and TRBJ2-3, with unresolved D. Trimming pared 5 bases from V and 2 bases from J, leaving 14 bases between. The length of the CDR3 is 15 residues. Germline lookup yields CDR1 SGHTA and CDR2 FQGTGA. The CDR3 sequence: CASSPTASHTDTQYF. The CDR3 nucleotides read TGTGCCAGCAGCCCTACGGCCTCCCACACAGATACGCAGTATTTT. Using reference TRBV7-3 and TRBJ2-3 for the parts outside the CDR3, the full variable domain is GAGVSQTPSNKVTEKGKYVELRCDPISGHTALYWYRQSLGQGPEFLIYFQGTGAADDSGLPNDRFFAVRPEGSVSTLKIQRTERGDSAVYLCASSPTASHTDTQYFGPGTRLTVL.

The CDR3 nucleotides read TGTGCCAGCAGCTTAGCGCGCGCGGGGTATGAGCAGTTCTTC. This sequence encodes CASSLARAGYEQFF. The V gene is TRBV7-2, the J gene TRBJ2-1; tentative D call: TRBD2 (6 bases). Between the trimmed V and J ends, which lost 0 bases and 8 bases, there was a span of 11 bases. This CDR3 has 14 amino acids. Germline V lookup: CDR1 SGHTA, CDR2 FQGNSA. Filled out from reference TRBV7-2 and TRBJ2-1, the complete variable domain reads GAGVSQSPSNKVTEKGKDVELRCDPISGHTALYWYRQSLGQGLEFLIYFQGNSAPDKSGLPSDRFSAERTGGSVSTLTIQRTQQEDSAVYLCASSLARAGYEQFFGPGTRLTVL.

The chain is built from TRBV19 and TRBJ2-7; TRBD2 matches at 13 bases. The CDR3 covers 14 residues. The germline V gene encodes CDR1 LNHDA and CDR2 SQIVND (reference sequence). V was clipped by 6 bases and J by 4 bases; unmatched bases: 3. CDR3 amino acids: CASSPGLAGYEQYF. As DNA, the CDR3 is TGTGCCAGTAGCCCGGGACTAGCGGGATACGAGCAGTACTTC.

At least ten counts were recorded for this clonotype. The J gene is TRBJ2-3, the V gene TRBV12-3 or TRBV12-4; 9 bases are a match to TRBD2. The CDR3 extends over 16 amino acids. J was trimmed by 3 bases and V by 4 bases; bases with no gene match: 8. The CDR3 DNA follows: TGTGCCAGCAGTTACCGTGCGGGGGGGGGGACAGATACGCAGTATTTT. Translated: CASSYRAGGGTDTQYF.